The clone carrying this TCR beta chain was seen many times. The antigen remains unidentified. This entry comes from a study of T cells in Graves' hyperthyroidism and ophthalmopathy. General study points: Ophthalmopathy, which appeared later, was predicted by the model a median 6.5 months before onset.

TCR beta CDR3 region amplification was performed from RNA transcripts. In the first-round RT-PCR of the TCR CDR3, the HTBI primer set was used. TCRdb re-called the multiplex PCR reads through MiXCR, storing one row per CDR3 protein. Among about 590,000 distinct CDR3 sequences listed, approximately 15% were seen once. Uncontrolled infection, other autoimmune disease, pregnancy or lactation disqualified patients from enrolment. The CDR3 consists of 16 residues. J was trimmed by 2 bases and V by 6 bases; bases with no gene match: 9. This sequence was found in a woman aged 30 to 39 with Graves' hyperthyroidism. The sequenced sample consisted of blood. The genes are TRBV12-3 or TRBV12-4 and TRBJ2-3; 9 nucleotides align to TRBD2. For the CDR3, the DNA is TGTGCCAGCAGCTCGACTAGCGGCCAACCCACAGATACGCAGTATTTT. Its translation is CASSSTSGQPTDTQYF.